The clone carrying this TCR beta chain has a handful of counts. Its antigen is unidentified. The germline gene is not matched at one end of the junction; a read error may be the cause. This entry belongs to a study of blood T cells in healthy people across ages. Study results and caveats: A greater number of naive CD4+ cells and higher diversity distinguished long-lived donors from aged donors. Estimated diversity that came from one million T cells was considered an underestimate.

Alongside a J-beta primer mix, a sample-barcoded 5' primer served in a second PCR lasting about 7 to 11 cycles. TCRdb re-derived calls from the 5' RACE reads in MiXCR, one entry per CDR3 protein. The sample lists 450,000 to 700,000 distinct CDR3 sequences; approximately 25% were seen once. CDR3 length equals 14 residues. Per germline, CDR1 SGDLS and CDR2 YYNGEE. The source material was blood. The gene calls are TRBV9 and TRBJ2-5, with a weak D call TRBD1 (6 bases). The clonotype was recovered from a woman aged 70 to 79 in good health. The CDR3: CVSSVGGPARTQYF. CDR3 DNA sequence: TGTGTCAGCAGCGTAGGGGGTCCAGCAAGGACCCAGTACTTC.